These 3 T cell receptor beta chains came from one sample sequenced in a study of blood T cell repertoires in COVID-19. Clones were sequenced by immunoSEQ multiplex PCR, and TCRdb holds only the in-frame ones, with some missing. The table lists 220,000 or so clones, 80% of them singletons. What was sequenced was peripheral blood. All receptors come from a woman aged 70-85 years with acute or convalescent COVID-19.

The chain couples TRBV3-1 (or the pseudogene TRBV3-2) to TRBJ1-3, with 7 nucleotides matching TRBD1. CDR1 is LGHDT, CDR2 YNNKEL, per germline (reference sequence). The length of the CDR3 is 14 residues. V dropped 6 bases and J dropped 7; count of bases not matched to a gene: 9. CDR3 loop: CASRSTGPSNTIYF. The CDR3 DNA sequence: TGTGCCAGCAGATCGACAGGGCCGTCTAACACCATATATTTT.

This clone was counted a few times. This chain joins TRBV29-1 and TRBJ2-3, with TRBD2 identical over 8 bases. Germline CDR1 is SQVTM and CDR2 is ANQGSEA. Trimming removed 5 bases from V and 0 bases from J; junction bases left unmatched: 10. The length of the CDR3 is 16 residues. DNA for the CDR3: TGCAGCGTTTCAGCGGGAGTATTAACTAGCACAGATACGCAGTATTTT. Residues: CSVSAGVLTSTDTQYF.

This clone appeared a single time. The CDR3 DNA reads as TGTGCCAGCCGACAGCAAGAGACCCAGTACTTC. Protein: CASRQQETQYF. The chain carries TRBV2 and TRBJ2-5; D is perhaps TRBD1 (5 bases). V shed 8 bases and J shed 2 bases, with 6 bases lying between them. CDR1 is SNHLY, CDR2 FYNNEI, per germline. The CDR3 spans 11 residues.